The 24 T cell receptor beta chains given below trace back to one sample, sequenced in a study of vaccination and CD4 T cells after COVID-19. The treatment: roughly nine-day PBMC culture with coronavirus spike peptide pools or control peptides (ViraFEST assay). At the Johns Hopkins FTIC core, DNA taken from cultured CD4+ T cells was sequenced by way of the Oncomine TCR Beta short-read assay. From the PCR reads, TCRdb called clonotypes with MiXCR, one entry per CDR3 protein. The sample lists about 16,000 distinct CDR3 sequences; 52% were seen once. For these receptors, no antigen is known. This material consisted of CD4+ T cells from blood, cultured in vitro, taken before SARS-CoV-2 vaccination. These receptors were taken from a human donor who had recovered from COVID-19.

This clonotype has only a few counts. V is TRBV20-1 and J is TRBJ2-7, with TRBD2 identical over 7 bases. Germline V gives CDR1 DFQATT, CDR2 SNEGSKA (reference sequence). J gave up 7 bases and V 6 bases, and 18 bases lay outside the gene matches. The CDR3 is 15 amino acids. CDR3 bases: TGCAGTGCCTCTACCCAGGGCGGGAGTCTGGGGGAGCAGTACTTC. This encodes CSASTQGGSLGEQYF.

This clonotype was seen a handful of times. DNA of the CDR3: TGTGCCACCAGCAGAGAGGGAGGACCGAGAACTTCACCCCTCCACTTT. It codes for CATSREGGPRTSPLHF. The chain links TRBV15 to TRBJ1-6; D not certain. CDR3 size: 16 residues. Germline loops: CDR1 LNHNV, CDR2 YYDKDF (reference sequence). Trimming removed 0 bases from V and 9 bases from J, with 15 bases in between.

This clonotype turned up a few times. V and J are TRBV5-6 and TRBJ2-1, with unresolved D. This CDR3 contains 14 residues. V lost 1 base and J lost 7, with 12 bases in between. Germline lookup yields CDR1 SGHDT and CDR2 YYEEEE. The CDR3 loop reads CASSLQMGRNEQFF. In nucleotides, the CDR3 is TGTGCCAGCAGCTTGCAAATGGGCAGGAATGAGCAGTTCTTC.

The chain combines TRBV5-1 with TRBJ2-5; the D is unclear. V gave up 5 bases and J gave up 6 bases, with 8 bases separating them. The CDR3 covers 11 residues. Germline V gene data show CDR1 as SGHRS and CDR2 as YFSETQ. Here the CDR3 reads CASRDTKTQYF. In DNA, the CDR3 is TGCGCCAGCAGGGATACGAAGACCCAGTACTTC. Looking up the rest from reference TRBV5-1 and TRBJ2-5 gives the full variable domain: KAGVTQTPRYLIKTRGQQVTLSCSPISGHRSVSWYQQTPGQGLQFLFEYFSETQRNKGNFPGRFSGRQFSNSRSEMNVSTLELGDSALYLCASRDTKTQYFGPGTRLLVL.

The V and J genes are TRBV6-2 or TRBV6-3 and TRBJ2-2; D is tentatively TRBD1 or TRBD2 (6 bases each). Trimming shortened V by 8 bases and J by 3 bases, and 16 bases separated the two germline ends. There are 15 residues in the CDR3. CDR1 is MNHEY and CDR2 is SVGEGT in the germline V gene. CDR3 amino acids: CASSPRRGDTGELFF. CDR3 sequence (DNA): TGTGCCAGCTCCCCGCGGAGGGGGGACACCGGGGAGCTGTTTTTT.

This rearrangement joins TRBV20-1 to TRBJ2-1, with no clear D. The CDR3 is 13 amino acids. The germline V and J ends were trimmed by 1 base and 5 bases, with 9 bases remaining between them. From germline, CDR1 is DFQATT and CDR2 SNEGSKA (reference sequence). CDR3 residues: CSARARIHNEQFF. CDR3 DNA sequence: TGCAGTGCTAGAGCTAGGATCCACAATGAGCAGTTCTTC.

This clonotype was picked up a small number of times. This rearrangement joins TRBV20-1 to TRBJ2-2; 9 bases are shared with TRBD1. V lost 6 bases, J lost 3 bases, and 8 bases stayed unmatched. Germline V gene lookup returns CDR1 DFQATT and CDR2 SNEGSKA (reference sequence). The length of the CDR3 is 15 residues. CDR3 residues: CSASTGGIHTGELFF. The CDR3 DNA reads as TGCAGTGCCTCGACAGGGGGTATACACACCGGGGAGCTGTTTTTT.

V gene TRBV7-2 combines with J gene TRBJ2-5; 9 bases are shared with TRBD1. This CDR3 is 18 amino acids long. Germline values: CDR1 SGHTA, CDR2 FQGNSA. V shed 0 bases and J 4 bases; nucleotides not matched to a gene: 12. The CDR3 protein is CASSLARRGQGRSETQYF. Here the CDR3 DNA reads TGTGCCAGCAGCTTAGCGCGTCGAGGACAGGGGCGGTCAGAGACCCAGTACTTC.

The gene calls are TRBV6-5 and TRBJ1-1; 7 bases map to TRBD1. The trim removed 2 bases at V and 3 bases at J, leaving 3 bases unmatched. The CDR3 has 14 amino acids. CDR1 and CDR2 from the germline V gene are MNHEY and SVGAGI. The CDR3 is CASSYPGTDTEAFF. The CDR3 bases are TGTGCCAGCAGTTACCCAGGGACAGACACTGAAGCTTTCTTT.

This clonotype was recorded once. The V gene is TRBV6-2 or TRBV6-3, the J gene TRBJ2-1; 7 positions agree with TRBD2. In germline, CDR1 is MNHEY, CDR2 SVGEGT. This CDR3 spans 14 amino acids. With V trimmed by 7 bases and J by 3 bases, 6 bases remained unmatched. CDR3: CASNSGGSYNEQFF. The DNA of the CDR3 is TGTGCCAGCAACTCGGGAGGAAGCTACAATGAGCAGTTCTTC.

This clonotype was seen a few times. The chain carries TRBV10-3 and TRBJ1-2, with D perhaps matching TRBD1 (5 bases). The CDR3 sequence is 13 residues long. The germline V gene has CDR1 ENHRY and CDR2 SYGVKD. V dropped 5 bases and J dropped 8 bases, with 15 bases sitting between them. The CDR3 spells CAISSAGSRGYTF. As DNA, the CDR3 is TGTGCCATCAGTTCTGCAGGGTCTAGGGGCTACACCTTC.

This clonotype has a single count. This rearrangement joins TRBV20-1 to TRBJ2-7; 8 bases agree with TRBD2. Germline CDR1 DFQATT, CDR2 SNEGSKA (reference sequence). V was pared by 3 bases and J by 7 bases, with 8 bases of the junction left unmatched. CDR3 length equals 13 residues. For the CDR3, the DNA is TGCAGTGCTAGCACGGCTAGCGGGTATGAGCAGTACTTC. It translates to CSASTASGYEQYF.

The chain combines TRBV5-1 with TRBJ2-5; D is tentatively TRBD1 or TRBD2 (6 bases each). This CDR3 region has 16 residues. The germline gives CDR1 SGHRS, CDR2 YFSETQ. Trimming cost V 5 bases and J 3 bases, with 20 bases left between them. In DNA, the CDR3 is TGCGCCAGCAGTACCTCGGCCGGGGGCGGGGAAGAGACCCAGTACTTC. Amino acids: CASSTSAGGGEETQYF.

This clonotype was picked up one time. The V gene is TRBV5-1, the J gene TRBJ2-7; no clear D. Between the trimmed V and J ends, which lost 0 bases and 0 bases, there was a span of 7 bases. Germline V gives CDR1 SGHRS, CDR2 YFSETQ. CDR3 length: 14 amino acids. The CDR3 region is CASSLGPPSYEQYF. The CDR3 DNA is TGCGCCAGCAGCTTGGGGCCCCCCTCCTACGAGCAGTACTTC.

This clonotype was found a few times. The chain links TRBV5-4 to TRBJ1-2; TRBD1 might be the D (6 bases). V gave up 0 bases and J gave up 7 bases, with 7 bases separating them. CDR1 is SGHNT and CDR2 is YYREEE in the germline V gene (reference sequence). The CDR3 has 12 amino acids. The CDR3 coding sequence is TGTGCCAGCAGCTTGGTAGGGGGTGGCTACACCTTC. It specifies CASSLVGGGYTF. The full variable domain, its missing parts supplied by reference TRBV5-4 and TRBJ1-2, is ETGVTQSPTHLIKTRGQQVTLRCSSQSGHNTVSWYQQALGQGPQFIFQYYREEENGRGNFPPRFSGLQFPNYSSELNVNALELDDSALYLCASSLVGGGYTFGSGTRLTVV.

V usage is TRBV19 and J usage is TRBJ1-5, with 12 bases aligning to TRBD1. The CDR3 runs to 16 residues. V was pared by 3 bases and J by 7 bases, with 7 bases of the junction left unmatched. CDR1 and CDR2 (germline): LNHDA, SQIVND (reference sequence). The CDR3 DNA is TGTGCCAGTAGTATTCCGGGACAGGGGGCAAGGCAGCCCCAGCATTTT. Translating gives CASSIPGQGARQPQHF. Full variable domain (rest looked up from reference TRBV19 and TRBJ1-5): DGGITQSPKYLFRKEGQNVTLSCEQNLNHDAMYWYRQDPGQGLRLIYYSQIVNDFQKGDIAEGYSVSREKKESFPLTVTSAQKNPTAFYLCASSIPGQGARQPQHFGDGTRLSIL.

This clonotype showed up just once. The chain couples TRBV12-3 or TRBV12-4 to TRBJ1-6; unclear D gene. V lost 6 bases and J 9 bases, leaving 9 bases between the germline ends. The length of the CDR3 is 12 residues. The CDR3 spells CASSYHGSPLHF. CDR3 coding DNA: TGTGCCAGCAGCTACCATGGTTCACCCCTCCACTTT.

This clonotype was observed a handful of times. The chain uses TRBV6-2 or TRBV6-3 and TRBJ2-7; D gene ambiguous. Trimming took 3 bases from V and 7 from J, leaving 19 bases between them. CDR1 and CDR2 (germline): MNHEY, SVGEGT. The CDR3 is made up of 15 amino acids. In nucleotides, the CDR3 is TGTGCCAGCAGTTATTCGCCTGGAAACTCTGCAGAGCAGTACTTC. Its translation is CASSYSPGNSAEQYF.

This clonotype was recorded a few times. This chain's CDR3 is CASSGLGGGELFF. For the CDR3, the DNA is TGTGCCAGCTCGGGACTTGGAGGCGGGGAGCTGTTTTTT. The chain employs TRBV19 and TRBJ2-2; tentatively, D is TRBD2 (6 bases). The CDR3 runs to 13 residues. Trimming removed 9 bases from V and 7 bases from J, with 15 bases in between. The germline CDR1 and CDR2 sequences are LNHDA and SQIVND (reference sequence).

The chain links TRBV2 to TRBJ1-2, with D perhaps TRBD1 (5 bases). This CDR3 is built from 13 residues. Trimming took 6 bases from V and 5 from J, leaving 13 bases between them. Germline V CDR1 and CDR2: SNHLY, FYNNEI. The CDR3 DNA follows: TGTGCCAGCAGCAGGAATCAGGGATATGGCTACACCTTC. It codes for CASSRNQGYGYTF.

This clonotype was detected only a few times. V and J are TRBV6-2 or TRBV6-3 and TRBJ1-6; no clear D gene. Germline CDR1 MNHEY, CDR2 SVGEGT. The CDR3 is 12 amino acids. V lost 2 bases to trimming and J lost 7 bases, with 3 bases between them. The CDR3 DNA is TGTGCCAGCAGTTACGGAAATTCACCCCTCCACTTT. Translated, it gives CASSYGNSPLHF.

This clonotype was seen only a few times. The V and J genes are TRBV5-4 and TRBJ1-2; the match to TRBD1 covers 9 bases. The CDR3 length is 15 residues. The germline V gene has CDR1 SGHNT and CDR2 YYREEE (reference sequence). J lost 7 bases, V lost 3 bases, and 10 bases had no gene match. CDR3 coding DNA: TGTGCCAGCAGCTCCATCGAGACAGGGGGGACTGGCTACACCTTC. Translation gives CASSSIETGGTGYTF.

The chain combines TRBV7-9 with TRBJ2-1; possibly TRBD1 for D (6 bases). CDR1 is SEHNR, CDR2 FQNEAQ, per germline (reference sequence). The V and J ends lost 1 base and 6 bases respectively, with 19 bases between them. There are 17 residues in the CDR3. The CDR3 sequence is CASSLDQGIPRLNEQFF. Written as DNA, the CDR3 is TGTGCCAGCAGCTTAGATCAGGGGATCCCTCGACTCAATGAGCAGTTCTTC.

The chain combines TRBV20-1 with TRBJ2-7, with 11 bases lining up with TRBD2. The CDR3 runs 17 residues. CDR1 is DFQATT, CDR2 SNEGSKA, per germline (reference sequence). The V and J ends lost 3 bases and 1 base, in that order; junction bases with no gene match: 11. The CDR3 DNA sequence: TGCAGTGCTAGTTATACTAGCGGGAGTTTTAGGTCCTACGAGCAGTACTTC. It codes for CSASYTSGSFRSYEQYF.